The clone carrying this T cell receptor beta chain was counted ten times or more. Its target is not known. The sample originates from a study of tumor-infiltrating lymphocytes in primary liver carcinoma. On the study more broadly: The yield of productive TCRbeta reads per sample was roughly 3.65 to 7.5 million and was similar across tissue types. Study-level results: Being bulk and unsorted, samples allowed no CD4+ and CD8+ repertoire comparison.

The CDR3 sequence is 14 residues long. V was cut by 4 bases and J by 7 bases, with 17 bases left in between. Germline lookup yields CDR1 SGHAT and CDR2 FQNNGV. Unsorted whole blood served as the source of blood RNA, and germline DNA was extracted as well. The input was approximately 500 ng total RNA; TCR beta cDNA was made from it with a constant-region primer. Amplification in three nested multiplex PCR rounds with slightly modified ARM-PCR gave rise to TCR beta libraries. The study ran its first two PCR rounds for nine to eleven cycles each, using TRBV1-TRBV30 forward primers and a C-beta reverse primer. A single record per CDR3 protein comes from TCRdb applying MiXCR to the multiplex PCR reads. This sample yields 310,000 or so distinct CDR3 sequences, of which 50% to 75% are seen a single time; over 15% belongs to the top ten.

Input material: peripheral blood. The sequence came from a woman in her twenties or thirties with primary liver carcinoma and hepatitis B virus infection. V usage is TRBV11-2 and J usage is TRBJ2-7; tentatively, D is TRBD2 (6 bases). CDR3 sequence (DNA): TGTGCCAGCAGCTCCCCGCGTTACGGAGGGGAGCAGTACTTC. Protein: CASSSPRYGGEQYF.